This TCR beta chain was profiled in a study of shared clonotypes between healthy human individuals. Of note for this clone: Its antigen is unknown.

V was pared by 5 bases and J by 3 bases, with 4 bases of the junction left unmatched. The CDR3 consists of 13 residues. Germline CDR1 reads SGHAT; CDR2 reads FQNNGV. Study-wide results and caveats: Only blood was sampled; tissue repertoires likely differ. Sharing of clonotypes among donors was expected to vary with sequencing depth. The study generally estimated greater richness for naive than memory subsets.

It was roughly 190 ng DNA, approximately 28,000 T cell genomes, that sorted-subset replicate PCRs used. TCRdb keeps only in-frame clones here, not all; method: immunoSEQ multiplex PCR. The sample has around 510,000 clones; approximately 94% are singletons. The sequence was obtained from a woman in her twenties or thirties in good health. This sequence joins TRBV11-2 and TRBJ2-7; 7 bases are shared with TRBD2. The source material was naive CD4+ T cells sorted from blood. Sample subset: CD45RA+ positively selected. CDR3: CASSSGINYEQYF. The CDR3 DNA reads TGTGCCAGCAGCAGCGGGATAAACTACGAGCAGTACTTC. Full variable domain (missing parts from reference TRBV11-2 and TRBJ2-7): EAGVAQSPRYKIIEKRQSVAFWCNPISGHATLYWYQQILGQGPKLLIQFQNNGVVDDSQLPKDRFSAERLKGVDSTLKIQPAKLEDSAVYLCASSSGINYEQYFGPGTRLTVT.